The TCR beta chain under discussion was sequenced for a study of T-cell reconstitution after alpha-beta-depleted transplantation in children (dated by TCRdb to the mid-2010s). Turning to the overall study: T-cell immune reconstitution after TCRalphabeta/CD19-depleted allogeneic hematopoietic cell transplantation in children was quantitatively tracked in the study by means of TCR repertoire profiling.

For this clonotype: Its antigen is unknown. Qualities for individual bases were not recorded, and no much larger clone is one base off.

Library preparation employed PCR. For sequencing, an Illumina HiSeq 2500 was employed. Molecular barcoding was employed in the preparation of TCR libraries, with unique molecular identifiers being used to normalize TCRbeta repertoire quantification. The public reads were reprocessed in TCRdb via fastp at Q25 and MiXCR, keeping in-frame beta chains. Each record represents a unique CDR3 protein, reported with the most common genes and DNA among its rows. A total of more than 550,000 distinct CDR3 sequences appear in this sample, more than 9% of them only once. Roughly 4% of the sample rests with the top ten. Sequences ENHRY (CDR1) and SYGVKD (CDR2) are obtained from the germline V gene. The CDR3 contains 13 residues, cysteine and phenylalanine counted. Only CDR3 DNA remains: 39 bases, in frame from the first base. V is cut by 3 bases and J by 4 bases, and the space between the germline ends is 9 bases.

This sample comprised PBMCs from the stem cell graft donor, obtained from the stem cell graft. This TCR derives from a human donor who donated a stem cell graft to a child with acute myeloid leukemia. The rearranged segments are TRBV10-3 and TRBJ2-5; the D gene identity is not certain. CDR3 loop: CAISEGPPETQYF. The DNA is TGTGCCATCAGTGAAGGCCCCCCAGAGACCCAGTACTTC.